This T cell receptor (beta chain) was found in a study of T cell repertoires in cytomegalovirus infection. On the study more broadly: From public TCR beta signatures came an indication of both CMV infection and matching HLA type.

This clonotype was observed a handful of times. One entry per CDR3 protein, called by TCRdb with MiXCR from the reads. The repertoire holds more than 650,000 distinct CDR3 sequences, with 35% to 45% as singletons. CDR3 length: 14 residues. Germline V gives CDR1 MDHEN, CDR2 SYDVKM. V was pared by 3 bases and J by 8 bases, with 14 bases between. The chain combines TRBV28 with TRBJ1-5; D is possibly TRBD1 (5 bases). This receptor was taken from a human donor in good health (CMV status not recorded). Some clones in this sample may be carry-over from other donors' samples. The sequenced sample was PBMCs. CDR3 sequence reads: CASSFTGLGEPQHF. In DNA form, the CDR3 reads TGTGCCAGCAGTTTTACGGGGTTGGGGGAGCCCCAGCATTTT. Combining the CDR3 with reference TRBV28 and TRBJ1-5 gives the whole variable domain DVKVTQSSRYLVKRTGEKVFLECVQDMDHENMFWYRQDPGLGLRLIYFSYDVKMKEKGDIPEGYSVSREKKERFSLILESASTNQTSMYLCASSFTGLGEPQHFGDGTRLSIL.